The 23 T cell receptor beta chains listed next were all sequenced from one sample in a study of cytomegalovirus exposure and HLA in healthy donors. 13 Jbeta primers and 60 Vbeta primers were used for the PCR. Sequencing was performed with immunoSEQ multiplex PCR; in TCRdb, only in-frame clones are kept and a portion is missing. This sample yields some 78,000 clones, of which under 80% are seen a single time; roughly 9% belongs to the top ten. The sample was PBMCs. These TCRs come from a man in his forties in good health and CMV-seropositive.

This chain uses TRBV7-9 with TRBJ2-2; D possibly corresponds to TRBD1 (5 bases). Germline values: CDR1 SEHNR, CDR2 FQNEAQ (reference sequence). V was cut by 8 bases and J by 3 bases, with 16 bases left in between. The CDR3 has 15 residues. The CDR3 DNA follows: TGTGCCAGCGACCCCCAGGGCAGTTACACCGGGGAGCTGTTTTTT. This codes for CASDPQGSYTGELFF.

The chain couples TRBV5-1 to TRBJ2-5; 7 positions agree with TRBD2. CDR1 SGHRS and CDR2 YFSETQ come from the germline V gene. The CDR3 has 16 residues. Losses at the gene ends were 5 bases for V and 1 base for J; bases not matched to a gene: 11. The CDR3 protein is CASRYALANIQETQYF. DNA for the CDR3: TGCGCCAGCAGGTACGCACTAGCGAACATCCAAGAGACCCAGTACTTC.

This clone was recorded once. In nucleotides, the CDR3 is TGTGCCACCAGCCTTCTGCCTCCGGGGTTGACAGATACGCAGTATTTT. Encoded protein: CATSLLPPGLTDTQYF. The chain employs TRBV15 and TRBJ2-3; D is possibly TRBD2 (5 bases). CDR1 is LNHNV and CDR2 is YYDKDF in the germline V gene (reference sequence). This CDR3 has 16 residues. Trimming shortened V by 5 bases and J by 3 bases, and 18 bases separated the two germline ends.

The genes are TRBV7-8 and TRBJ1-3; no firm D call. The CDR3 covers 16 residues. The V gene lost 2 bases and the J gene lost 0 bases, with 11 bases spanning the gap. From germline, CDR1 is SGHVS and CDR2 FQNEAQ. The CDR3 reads CASSLTSPGSGNTIYF. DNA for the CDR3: TGTGCCAGCAGCTTAACCTCGCCAGGCTCTGGAAACACCATATATTTT.

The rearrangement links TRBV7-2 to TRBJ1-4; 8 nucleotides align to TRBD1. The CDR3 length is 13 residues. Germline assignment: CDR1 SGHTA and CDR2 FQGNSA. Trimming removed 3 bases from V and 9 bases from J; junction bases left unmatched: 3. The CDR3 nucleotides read TGTGCCAGCAGCTTGGACAGGGACCAAAAACTGTTTTTT. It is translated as CASSLDRDQKLFF. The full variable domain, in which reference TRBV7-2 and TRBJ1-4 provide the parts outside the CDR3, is GAGVSQSPSNKVTEKGKDVELRCDPISGHTALYWYRQSLGQGLEFLIYFQGNSAPDKSGLPSDRFSAERTGGSVSTLTIQRTQQEDSAVYLCASSLDRDQKLFFGSGTQLSVL.

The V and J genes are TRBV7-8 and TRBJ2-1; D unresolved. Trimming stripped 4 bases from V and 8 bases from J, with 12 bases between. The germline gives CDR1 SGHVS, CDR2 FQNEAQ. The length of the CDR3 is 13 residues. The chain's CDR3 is CASSSPLPDEQFF. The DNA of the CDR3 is TGTGCCAGCAGCTCGCCCCTCCCGGATGAGCAGTTCTTC.

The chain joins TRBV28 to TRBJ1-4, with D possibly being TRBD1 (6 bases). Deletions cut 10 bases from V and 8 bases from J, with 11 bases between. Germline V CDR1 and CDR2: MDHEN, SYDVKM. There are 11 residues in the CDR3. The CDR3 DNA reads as TGTGCCACCGGTGGGGGCGAAAAACTGTTTTTT. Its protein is CATGGGEKLFF.

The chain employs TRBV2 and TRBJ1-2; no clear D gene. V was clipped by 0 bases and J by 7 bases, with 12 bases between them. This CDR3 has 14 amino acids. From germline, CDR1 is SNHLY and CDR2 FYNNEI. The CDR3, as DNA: TGTGCCAGCAGTGAAGCGGCGACCCTAGGTGGCTACACCTTC. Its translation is CASSEAATLGGYTF.

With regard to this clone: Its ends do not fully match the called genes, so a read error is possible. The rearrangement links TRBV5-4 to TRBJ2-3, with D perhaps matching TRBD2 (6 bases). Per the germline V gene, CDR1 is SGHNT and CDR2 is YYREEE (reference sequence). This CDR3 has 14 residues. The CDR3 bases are TGTGCCAGCAGCGCCGGGAGAAGTTCAGATGCGCAGTATTTT. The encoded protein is CASSAGRSSDAQYF.

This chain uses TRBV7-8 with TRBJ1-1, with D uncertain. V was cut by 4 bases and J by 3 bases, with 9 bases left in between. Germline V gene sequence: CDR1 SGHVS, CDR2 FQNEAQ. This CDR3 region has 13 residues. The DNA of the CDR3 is TGTGCCAGCAGCTGGTCTATGGACACTGAAGCTTTCTTT. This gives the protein CASSWSMDTEAFF.

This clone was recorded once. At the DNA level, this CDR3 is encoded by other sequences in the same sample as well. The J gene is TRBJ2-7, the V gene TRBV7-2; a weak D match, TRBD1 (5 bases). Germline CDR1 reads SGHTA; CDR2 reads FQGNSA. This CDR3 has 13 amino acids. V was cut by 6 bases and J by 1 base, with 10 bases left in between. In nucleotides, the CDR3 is TGTGCCAGCAGTCGCAGGGATTCCTACGAGCAGTACTTC. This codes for CASSRRDSYEQYF.

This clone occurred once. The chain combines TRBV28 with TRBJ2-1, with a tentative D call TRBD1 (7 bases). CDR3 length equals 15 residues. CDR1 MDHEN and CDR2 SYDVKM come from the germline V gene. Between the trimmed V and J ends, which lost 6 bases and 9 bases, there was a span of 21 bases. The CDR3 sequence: CASSPDRDWIAEQFF. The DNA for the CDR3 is TGTGCCAGCAGCCCTGACAGGGACTGGATCGCTGAGCAGTTCTTC.

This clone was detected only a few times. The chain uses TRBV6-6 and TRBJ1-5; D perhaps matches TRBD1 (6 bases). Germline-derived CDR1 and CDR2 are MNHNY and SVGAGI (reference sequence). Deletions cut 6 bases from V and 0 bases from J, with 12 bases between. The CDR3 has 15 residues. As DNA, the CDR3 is TGTGCCAGCAGACCGGGACACCTTAGCAATCAGCCCCAGCATTTT. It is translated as CASRPGHLSNQPQHF.

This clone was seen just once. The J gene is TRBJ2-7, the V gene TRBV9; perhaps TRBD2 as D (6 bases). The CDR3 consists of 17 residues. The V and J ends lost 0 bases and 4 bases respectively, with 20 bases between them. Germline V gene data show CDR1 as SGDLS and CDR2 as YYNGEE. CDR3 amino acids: CASSVGLATSSYYEQYF. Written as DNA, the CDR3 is TGTGCCAGCAGCGTAGGTCTAGCGACATCCTCCTATTACGAGCAGTACTTC.

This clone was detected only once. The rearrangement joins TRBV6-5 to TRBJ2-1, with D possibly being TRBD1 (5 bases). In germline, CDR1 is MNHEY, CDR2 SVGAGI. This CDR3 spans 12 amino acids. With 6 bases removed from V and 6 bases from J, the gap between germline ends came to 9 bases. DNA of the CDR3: TGTGCCAGCAGATCACAGGTCAATGAGCAGTTCTTC. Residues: CASRSQVNEQFF.

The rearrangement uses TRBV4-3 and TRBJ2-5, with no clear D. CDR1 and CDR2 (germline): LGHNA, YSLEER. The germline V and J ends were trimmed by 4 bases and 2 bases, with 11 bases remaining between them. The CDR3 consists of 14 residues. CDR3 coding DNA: TGCGCCAGCAGCCGAGAACTCCTACAAGAGACCCAGTACTTC. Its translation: CASSRELLQETQYF.

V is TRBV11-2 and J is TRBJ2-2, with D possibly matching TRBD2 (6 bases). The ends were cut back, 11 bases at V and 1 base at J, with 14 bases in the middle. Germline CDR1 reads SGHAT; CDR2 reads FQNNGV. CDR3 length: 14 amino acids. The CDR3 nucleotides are TGTGCCGAGGGCCCAGCGGGGAACACCGGGGAGCTGTTTTTT. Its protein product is CAEGPAGNTGELFF.

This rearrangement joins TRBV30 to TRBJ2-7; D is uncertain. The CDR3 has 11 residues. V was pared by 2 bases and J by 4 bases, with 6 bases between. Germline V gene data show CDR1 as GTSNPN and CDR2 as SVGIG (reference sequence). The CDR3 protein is CAWSQLYEQYF. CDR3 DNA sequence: TGTGCCTGGAGTCAACTGTACGAGCAGTACTTC.

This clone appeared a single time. CDR3 bases: TGCGCCAGCAGCCAAGATCCAGACATAGACAATGAGCAGTTCTTC. Translated: CASSQDPDIDNEQFF. The V gene is TRBV4-3, the J gene TRBJ2-1, with D uncertain. V lost 0 bases and J lost 5, with 11 bases in between. The CDR3 extends over 15 amino acids. Per germline, CDR1 LGHNA and CDR2 YSLEER.

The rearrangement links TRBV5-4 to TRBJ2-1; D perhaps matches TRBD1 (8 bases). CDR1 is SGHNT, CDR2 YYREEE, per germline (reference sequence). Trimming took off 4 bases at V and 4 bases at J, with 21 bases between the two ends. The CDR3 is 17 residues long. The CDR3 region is CASSPKGGTGFYNEQFF. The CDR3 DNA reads TGTGCCAGCAGCCCGAAGGGGGGGACAGGTTTTTACAATGAGCAGTTCTTC. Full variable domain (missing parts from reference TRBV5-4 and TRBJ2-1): ETGVTQSPTHLIKTRGQQVTLRCSSQSGHNTVSWYQQALGQGPQFIFQYYREEENGRGNFPPRFSGLQFPNYSSELNVNALELDDSALYLCASSPKGGTGFYNEQFFGPGTRLTVL.

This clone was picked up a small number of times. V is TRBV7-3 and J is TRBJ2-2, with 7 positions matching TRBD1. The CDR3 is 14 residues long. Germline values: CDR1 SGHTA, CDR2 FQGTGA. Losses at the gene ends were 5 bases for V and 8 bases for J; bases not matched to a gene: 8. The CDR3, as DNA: TGTGCCAGCAGCCCCCGGGACAGACGGGGGGAGCTGTTTTTT. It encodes CASSPRDRRGELFF.

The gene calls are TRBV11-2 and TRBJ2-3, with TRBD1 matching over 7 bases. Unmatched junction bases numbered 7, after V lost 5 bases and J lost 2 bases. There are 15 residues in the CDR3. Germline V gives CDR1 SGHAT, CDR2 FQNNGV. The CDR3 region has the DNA TGTGCCAGCAGCCTCCAAGGGGGCCCCACAGATACGCAGTATTTT. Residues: CASSLQGGPTDTQYF.

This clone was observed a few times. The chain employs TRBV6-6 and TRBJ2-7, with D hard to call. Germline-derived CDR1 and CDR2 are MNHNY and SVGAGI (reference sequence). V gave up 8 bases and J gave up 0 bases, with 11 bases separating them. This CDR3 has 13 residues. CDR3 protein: CASGGRTSYEQYF. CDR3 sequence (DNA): TGTGCCAGCGGTGGCAGAACCTCCTACGAGCAGTACTTC.